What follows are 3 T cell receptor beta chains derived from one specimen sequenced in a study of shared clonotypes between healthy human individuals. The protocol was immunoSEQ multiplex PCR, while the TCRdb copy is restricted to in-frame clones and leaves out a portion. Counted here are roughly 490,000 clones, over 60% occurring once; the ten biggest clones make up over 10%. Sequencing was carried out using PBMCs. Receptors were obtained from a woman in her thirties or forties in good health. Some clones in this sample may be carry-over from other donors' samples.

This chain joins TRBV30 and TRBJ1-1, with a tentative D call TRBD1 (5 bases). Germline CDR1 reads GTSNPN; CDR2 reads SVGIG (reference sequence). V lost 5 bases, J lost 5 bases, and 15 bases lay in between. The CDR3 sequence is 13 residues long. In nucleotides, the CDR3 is TGTGCCTGGGCCAGGACTGGGGGGACTGAAGCTTTCTTT. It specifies CAWARTGGTEAFF. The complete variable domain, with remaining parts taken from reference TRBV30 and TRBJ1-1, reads SQTIHQWPATLVQPVGSPLSLECTVEGTSNPNLYWYRQAAGRGLQLLFYSVGIGQISSEVPQNLSASRPQDRQFILSSKKLLLSDSGFYLCAWARTGGTEAFFGQGTRLTVV.

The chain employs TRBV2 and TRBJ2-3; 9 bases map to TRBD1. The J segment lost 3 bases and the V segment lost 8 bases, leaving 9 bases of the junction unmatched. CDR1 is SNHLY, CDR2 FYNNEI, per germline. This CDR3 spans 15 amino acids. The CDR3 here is CASFTWTGETDTQYF. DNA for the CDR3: TGTGCCAGCTTTACCTGGACAGGGGAGACAGATACGCAGTATTTT.

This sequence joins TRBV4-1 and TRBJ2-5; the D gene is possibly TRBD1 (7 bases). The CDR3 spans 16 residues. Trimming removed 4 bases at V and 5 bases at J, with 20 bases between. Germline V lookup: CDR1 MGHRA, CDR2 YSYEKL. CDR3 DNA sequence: TGCGCCAGCAGCCTCCAGGGACAGCGGGCAGGGGAGACCCAGTACTTC. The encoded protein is CASSLQGQRAGETQYF.